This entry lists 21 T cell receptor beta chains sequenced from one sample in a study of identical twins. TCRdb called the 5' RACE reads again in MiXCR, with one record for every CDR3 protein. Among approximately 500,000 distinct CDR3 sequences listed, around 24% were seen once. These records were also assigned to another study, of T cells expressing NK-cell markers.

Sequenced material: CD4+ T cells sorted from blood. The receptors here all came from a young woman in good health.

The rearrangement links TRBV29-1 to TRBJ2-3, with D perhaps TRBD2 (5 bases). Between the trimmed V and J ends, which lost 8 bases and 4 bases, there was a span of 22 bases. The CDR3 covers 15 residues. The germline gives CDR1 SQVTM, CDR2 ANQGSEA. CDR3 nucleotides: TGCAGCTTGTACGGGCGGAGGCAGTATCCAGATACGCAGTATTTT. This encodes CSLYGRRQYPDTQYF.

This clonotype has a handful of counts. The CDR3 DNA reads as TGCGCCAGCAGCCGACAGGGGACGGAGGCTGAAGCTTTCTTT. It is translated as CASSRQGTEAEAFF. The chain couples TRBV5-1 to TRBJ1-1; 8 bases are a match to TRBD1. From germline, CDR1 is SGHRS and CDR2 YFSETQ. Germline trimming cut 4 bases from V and 6 bases from J; bases unmatched to any gene: 8. This CDR3 has 14 amino acids.

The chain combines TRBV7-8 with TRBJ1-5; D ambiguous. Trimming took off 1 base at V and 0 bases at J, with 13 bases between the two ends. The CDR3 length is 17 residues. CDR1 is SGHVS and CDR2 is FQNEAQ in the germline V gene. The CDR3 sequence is CASSLGVDGNSNQPQHF. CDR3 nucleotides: TGTGCCAGCAGCTTAGGGGTAGACGGCAATAGCAATCAGCCCCAGCATTTT.

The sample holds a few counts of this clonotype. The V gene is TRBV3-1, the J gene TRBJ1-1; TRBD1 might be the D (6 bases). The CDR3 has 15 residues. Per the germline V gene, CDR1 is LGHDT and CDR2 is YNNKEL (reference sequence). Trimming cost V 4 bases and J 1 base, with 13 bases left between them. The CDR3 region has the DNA TGTGCCAGCAGCCGCTTAACAGGGCCGAACACTGAAGCTTTCTTT. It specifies CASSRLTGPNTEAFF.

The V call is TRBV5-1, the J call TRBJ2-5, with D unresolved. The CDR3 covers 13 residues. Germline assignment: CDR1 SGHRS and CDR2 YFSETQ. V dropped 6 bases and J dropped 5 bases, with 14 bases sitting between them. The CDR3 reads CASKVGIGETQYF. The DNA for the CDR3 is TGCGCCAGCAAAGTTGGGATCGGGGAGACCCAGTACTTC.

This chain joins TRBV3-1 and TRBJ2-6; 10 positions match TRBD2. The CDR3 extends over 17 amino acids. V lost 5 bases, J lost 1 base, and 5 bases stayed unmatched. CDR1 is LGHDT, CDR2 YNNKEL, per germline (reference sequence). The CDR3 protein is CASSALAGVSGANVLTF. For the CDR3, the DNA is TGTGCCAGCAGCGCGCTAGCGGGAGTGTCTGGGGCCAACGTCCTGACTTTC.

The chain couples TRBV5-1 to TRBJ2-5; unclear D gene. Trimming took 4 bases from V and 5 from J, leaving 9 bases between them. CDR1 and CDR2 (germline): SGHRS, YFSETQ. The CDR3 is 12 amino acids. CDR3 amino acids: CASSDDLETQYF. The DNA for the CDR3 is TGCGCCAGCAGCGACGATCTGGAGACCCAGTACTTC.

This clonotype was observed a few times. The CDR3 DNA reads as TGTGCCAGCAGCGTAGGTGGTCGTCACTTCCAAGAGACCCAGTACTTC. It translates to CASSVGGRHFQETQYF. The gene calls are TRBV9 and TRBJ2-5; no reliable D call. There are 16 residues in the CDR3. The V and J ends lost 0 bases and 1 base respectively, with 13 bases between them. The V gene's germline CDR1 is SGDLS and CDR2 YYNGEE.

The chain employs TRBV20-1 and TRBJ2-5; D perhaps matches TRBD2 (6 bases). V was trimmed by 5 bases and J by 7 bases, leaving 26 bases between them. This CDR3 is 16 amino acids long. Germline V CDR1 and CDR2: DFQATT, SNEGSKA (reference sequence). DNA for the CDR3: TGCAGTGCTCAGGGAGCGCAAGCGGGCCCCTCAGGGACCCAGTACTTC. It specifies CSAQGAQAGPSGTQYF.

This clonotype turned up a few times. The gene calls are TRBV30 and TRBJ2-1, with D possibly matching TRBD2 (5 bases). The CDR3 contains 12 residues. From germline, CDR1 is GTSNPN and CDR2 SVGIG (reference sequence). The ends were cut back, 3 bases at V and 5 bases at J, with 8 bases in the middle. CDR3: CAWRDFHNEQFF. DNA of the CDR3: TGTGCCTGGAGGGACTTTCACAATGAGCAGTTCTTC.

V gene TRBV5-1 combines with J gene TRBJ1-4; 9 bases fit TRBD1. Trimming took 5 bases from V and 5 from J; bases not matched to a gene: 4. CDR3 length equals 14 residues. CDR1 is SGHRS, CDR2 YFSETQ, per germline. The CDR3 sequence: CASRSGTGNEKLFF. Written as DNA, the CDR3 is TGCGCCAGCAGATCCGGGACAGGGAATGAAAAACTGTTTTTT. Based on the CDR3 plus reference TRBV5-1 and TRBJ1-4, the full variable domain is KAGVTQTPRYLIKTRGQQVTLSCSPISGHRSVSWYQQTPGQGLQFLFEYFSETQRNKGNFPGRFSGRQFSNSRSEMNVSTLELGDSALYLCASRSGTGNEKLFFGSGTQLSVL.

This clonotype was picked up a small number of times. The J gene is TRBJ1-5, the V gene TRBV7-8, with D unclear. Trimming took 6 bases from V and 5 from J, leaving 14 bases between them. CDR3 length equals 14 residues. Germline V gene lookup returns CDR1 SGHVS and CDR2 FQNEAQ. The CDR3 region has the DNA TGTGCCAGCAGGGCAAAGGGTGCCGATCAGCCCCAGCATTTT. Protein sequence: CASRAKGADQPQHF.

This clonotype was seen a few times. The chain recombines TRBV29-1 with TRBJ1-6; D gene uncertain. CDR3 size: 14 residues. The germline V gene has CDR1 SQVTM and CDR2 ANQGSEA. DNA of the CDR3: TGCGTAATTAGAATGGGCCCCGTCCCCTCACCCCTCCACTTT. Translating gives CVIRMGPVPSPLHF.

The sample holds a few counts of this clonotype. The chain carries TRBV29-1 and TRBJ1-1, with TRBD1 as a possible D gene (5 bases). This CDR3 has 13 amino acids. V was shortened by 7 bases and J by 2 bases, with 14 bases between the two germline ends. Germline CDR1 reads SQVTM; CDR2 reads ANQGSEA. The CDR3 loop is CSGATTVNTEAFF. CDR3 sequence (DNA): TGCAGCGGCGCAACGACAGTAAACACTGAAGCTTTCTTT.

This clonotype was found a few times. CDR3 loop: CASSSYDQQGFYEQYF. For the CDR3, the DNA is TGTGCCAGCAGCTCATACGACCAGCAGGGGTTCTACGAGCAGTACTTC. The chain employs TRBV7-9 and TRBJ2-7; a possible D gene is TRBD1 (6 bases). Germline V gene sequence: CDR1 SEHNR, CDR2 FQNEAQ (reference sequence). The V and J ends lost 4 bases and 3 bases respectively, with 19 bases between them. The CDR3 is 16 amino acids.

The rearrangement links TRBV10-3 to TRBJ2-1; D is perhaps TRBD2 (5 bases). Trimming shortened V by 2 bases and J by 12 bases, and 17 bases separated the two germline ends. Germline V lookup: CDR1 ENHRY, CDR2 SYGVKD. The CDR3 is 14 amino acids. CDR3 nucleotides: TGTGCCATCAGTGAGAGGCCGGAGGAAATGGGGCAGTTCTTC. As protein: CAISERPEEMGQFF.

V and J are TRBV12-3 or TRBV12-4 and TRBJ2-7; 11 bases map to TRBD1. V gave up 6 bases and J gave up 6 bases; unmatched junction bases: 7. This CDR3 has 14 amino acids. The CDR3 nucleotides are TGTGCCAGCAGACACCGGGACAGGGGGTTCGAGCAGTACTTC. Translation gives CASRHRDRGFEQYF.

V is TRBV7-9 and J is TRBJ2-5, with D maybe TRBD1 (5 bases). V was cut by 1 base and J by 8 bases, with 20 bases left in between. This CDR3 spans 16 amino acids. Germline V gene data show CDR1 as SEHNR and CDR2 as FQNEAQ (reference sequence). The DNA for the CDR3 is TGTGCCAGCAGCTTAGAGGGCCAGGGCTTGTTGGAAACCCAGTACTTC. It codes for CASSLEGQGLLETQYF.

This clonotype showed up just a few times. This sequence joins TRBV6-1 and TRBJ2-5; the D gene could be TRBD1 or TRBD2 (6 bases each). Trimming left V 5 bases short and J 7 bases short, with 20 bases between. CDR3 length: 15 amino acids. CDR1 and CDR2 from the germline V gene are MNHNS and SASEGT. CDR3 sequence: CASSPRGGGLGTQYF. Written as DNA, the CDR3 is TGTGCCAGCAGTCCGAGAGGAGGGGGACTTGGGACCCAGTACTTC.

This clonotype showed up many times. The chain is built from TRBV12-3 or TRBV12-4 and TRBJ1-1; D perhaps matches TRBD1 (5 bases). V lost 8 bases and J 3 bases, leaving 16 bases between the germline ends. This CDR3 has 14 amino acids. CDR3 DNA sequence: TGTGCCAGCGTGGGGCGTTTAGGAGACACTGAAGCTTTCTTT. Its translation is CASVGRLGDTEAFF.

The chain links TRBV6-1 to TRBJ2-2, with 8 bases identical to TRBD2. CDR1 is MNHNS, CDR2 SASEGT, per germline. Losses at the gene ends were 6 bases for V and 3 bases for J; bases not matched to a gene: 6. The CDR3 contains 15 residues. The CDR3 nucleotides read TGTGCCAGCAGGGAGCGGGGGCCCCACACCGGGGAGCTGTTTTTT. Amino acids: CASRERGPHTGELFF.